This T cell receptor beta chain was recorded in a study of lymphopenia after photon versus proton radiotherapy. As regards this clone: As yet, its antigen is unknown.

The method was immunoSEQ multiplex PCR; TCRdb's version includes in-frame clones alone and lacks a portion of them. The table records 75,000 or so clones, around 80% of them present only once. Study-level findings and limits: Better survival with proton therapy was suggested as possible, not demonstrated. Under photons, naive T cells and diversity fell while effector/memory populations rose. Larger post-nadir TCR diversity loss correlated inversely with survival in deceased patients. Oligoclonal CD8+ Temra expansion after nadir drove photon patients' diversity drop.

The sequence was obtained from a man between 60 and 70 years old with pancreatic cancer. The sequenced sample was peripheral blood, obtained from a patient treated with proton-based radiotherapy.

DNA of the CDR3: TGTGCCAGCTCACGTATTAACACTGAAGCTTTCTTT. This encodes CASSRINTEAFF. This rearrangement joins TRBV18 to TRBJ1-1; D is undetermined. Between the trimmed V and J ends, which lost 4 bases and 2 bases, there was a span of 5 bases. Germline loops: CDR1 KGHSH, CDR2 LQKENI. This CDR3 has 12 residues.